This is a list of T cell receptor beta chains from one sample in a study of T cells in tuberculosis. Assay used: immunoSEQ multiplex PCR; TCRdb lists only in-frame clones, some missing. Seen here are nearly 60,000 clones, over 75% observed once, and the top ten hold around a fifth. The sample comprised CD1b-GMM tetramer-negative cells sorted from PBMCs. The receptors were sampled from an adult woman with latent tuberculosis. Both conserved end residues are part of each CDR3. The order of the fields is J gene, clone size, D gene, V gene, CDR3 DNA, CDR3 protein. A D gene is named only where the DNA matches it firmly. Clone size is not always given. Where it is, it says once, few, many or a class for expanded clones.

>TRBJ1-5|.|.|TRBV30
TGTGCCTGGAGTATTGGGCAGAGCAATCAGCCCCAGCATTTT
CAWSIGQSNQPQHF
>TRBJ2-2|.|.|TRBV4-3
TGCGCCAGCAGCCAATGGGGGGGGCACTACACCGGGGAGCTGTTTTTT
CASSQWGGHYTGELFF
>TRBJ2-3|once|.|TRBV4-3
TGCGCCAGCAGCCAAGTCAGGGTAGCCGCTGATACGCAGTATTTT
CASSQVRVAADTQYF
>TRBJ1-4|.|.|TRBV5-1
TGCGCCAGCGGAGCTTCCACGGGAGGCCATGAAAAACTGTTTTTT
CASGASTGGHEKLFF
>TRBJ1-2|once|TRBD1|TRBV6-5
TGTGCCAGCAGTTTAACAGGGGCGGATGGCTATGGCTACACCTTC
CASSLTGADGYGYTF
>TRBJ2-1|.|.|TRBV7-2
TGTGCCAGCAGCTCCTACCCCCTGAGCGGGCCGAATTACAATGAGCAGTTCTTC
CASSSYPLSGPNYNEQFF
>TRBJ1-1|.|.|TRBV11-3
TGTGCCAGCAGCGCCAGTGGGACTGTGGTCACTGAAGCTTTCTTT
CASSASGTVVTEAFF
>TRBJ1-2|.|TRBD1|TRBV7-9
TGTGCCAGCAGCCTGGGCTTAGGGACAGGGAGTGATGGCTACACCTTC
CASSLGLGTGSDGYTF
>TRBJ2-1|.|TRBD1|TRBV6-5
TGTGCCAGCAGTCCCGGGACAGGGTCCTACAATGAGCAGTTCTTC
CASSPGTGSYNEQFF
>TRBJ2-2|.|TRBD1|TRBV5-1
TGCGCCAGCAGCTACGGCCAGGGGGCGAGTACCGGGGAGCTGTTTTTT
CASSYGQGASTGELFF
>TRBJ2-7|few|TRBD2|TRBV4-2
TGTGCCAGCAGCCAAGAACCTAGCGGGTCCTACGAGCAGTACTTC
CASSQEPSGSYEQYF
>TRBJ1-3|.|.|TRBV6-1
TGTGCCAGCAGTGAAGAGGGGATTGGAAACACCATATATTTT
CASSEEGIGNTIYF
>TRBJ1-5|.|.|TRBV2
TGTGCCAGCAGTGAAGTTGCAGGTTATAGCAATCAGCCCCAGCATTTT
CASSEVAGYSNQPQHF
>TRBJ1-5|.|TRBD1|TRBV10-3
TGTGCCATCAAGGCGGACAGGATGAATCAGCCCCAGCATTTT
CAIKADRMNQPQHF
>TRBJ1-2|.|TRBD1|TRBV11-2
TGTGCCAGCAGCTTAGACAGGGGGCGATCTAACTATGGCTACACCTTC
CASSLDRGRSNYGYTF
>TRBJ2-3|.|.|TRBV11-2
TGTGCCAGCAGCTTCGAACCGGTGGATACGCAGTATTTT
CASSFEPVDTQYF
>TRBJ1-3|.|.|TRBV7-2
TGTGCCAGCAGCTCCCGAGAAAAGTCGGGAAACACCATATATTTT
CASSSREKSGNTIYF
>TRBJ2-7|.|.|TRBV27
TGTGCCAGCAGTTTAAGCCCAGCTGGGCCCGGCGAGCAGTACTTC
CASSLSPAGPGEQYF
>TRBJ2-7|.|TRBD2|TRBV7-9
TGTGCCAGCAGCTTAACGCGGGAGGGCCCGGGAGAGCAGTACTTC
CASSLTREGPGEQYF
>TRBJ2-6|few|.|TRBV4-2
TGTGCCAGCAGCCAAGATGGACTCTCTGGGGCCAACGTCCTGACTTTC
CASSQDGLSGANVLTF
>TRBJ1-5|.|TRBD1|TRBV28
TGTGCCAGCAGGGGACAGGGGGCGCTTAGCAATCAGCCCCAGCATTTT
CASRGQGALSNQPQHF
>TRBJ1-4|.|.|TRBV5-5
TGTGCCAGCAGCTTACTACGGGGGGGAACTAATGAAAAACTGTTTTTT
CASSLLRGGTNEKLFF
>TRBJ2-1|.|TRBD2|TRBV28
TGTGCCAGCAGGGACCCGGGACTAGCGGGAGACGAGCAGTTCTTC
CASRDPGLAGDEQFF
>TRBJ1-5|.|.|TRBV6-1
TGTGCCAGCAGTGAAGCGGGAGGGGGTGGGTTACAGCCCCAGCATTTT
CASSEAGGGGLQPQHF
>TRBJ2-5|once|TRBD2|TRBV19
TGTGCCAGTAGTATAAAGTTGACTAGCGGGATTGGAGAGACCCAGTACTTC
CASSIKLTSGIGETQYF
>TRBJ1-1|.|.|TRBV6-1
TGTGCCAGCAGTGAAATTCCCGAGCACACTGAAGCTTTCTTT
CASSEIPEHTEAFF
>TRBJ1-1|once|.|TRBV6-6
TGTGCCAGCAAAACTCCCGTGAGGGCAGGGGACACTGAAGCTTTCTTT
CASKTPVRAGDTEAFF
>TRBJ1-2|.|TRBD1|TRBV5-6
TGTGCCAGCAGCTTGTACCCGGGACAGGGACCCTATGGCTACACCTTC
CASSLYPGQGPYGYTF
>TRBJ1-4|.|TRBD1|TRBV4-2
TGTGCCAGCAGCCAAGATTTCAGGGGGCGTAATGAAAAACTGTTTTTT
CASSQDFRGRNEKLFF
>TRBJ2-2|.|.|TRBV5-1
TGCGCCAGCAGCTTCGACAGTCGGGTATCCGGGGAGCTGTTTTTT
CASSFDSRVSGELFF
>TRBJ2-7|.|TRBD1|TRBV9
TGTGCCAGCAGCGCCGGGACAGGCAAGCAGTACTTC
CASSAGTGKQYF
>TRBJ1-1|.|.|TRBV5-1
TGCGCCAGCAGCTTGGAAGGACAGTACCCCACTGAAGCTTTCTTT
CASSLEGQYPTEAFF
>TRBJ2-1|.|TRBD1|TRBV19
TGTGCCAGTAGCAGACAGGGCTCGGGTGAGCAGTTCTTC
CASSRQGSGEQFF
>TRBJ1-1|.|.|TRBV27
TGTGCCAGCAGTTTCACTATGAACACTGAAGCTTTCTTT
CASSFTMNTEAFF